The 20 T cell receptor beta chains below were found in one sample sequenced in a study of T cells in Graves' hyperthyroidism and ophthalmopathy. Researchers took RNA transcripts and amplified the TCR beta CDR3 regions from them. With the HTBI primer set, the TCR CDR3 went through a first round of RT-PCR. A single record per CDR3 protein comes from TCRdb applying MiXCR to the multiplex PCR reads. Here the sample spans 540,000 or so distinct CDR3 sequences, approximately 15% being singletons. Sequenced sample: blood. Receptors were obtained from a woman aged 25 to 39 with Graves' hyperthyroidism.

This chain connects TRBV29-1 to TRBJ2-5; 8 bases fit TRBD2. CDR1 is SQVTM and CDR2 is ANQGSEA in the germline V gene. Losses at the gene ends were 6 bases for V and 5 bases for J; bases not matched to a gene: 20. The CDR3 is 17 amino acids. The CDR3 is CSVRTVERESVLETQYF. DNA of the CDR3: TGCAGCGTCCGCACCGTAGAGCGGGAGAGCGTATTGGAGACCCAGTACTTC.

This clonotype was seen just once. This chain links TRBV5-6 with TRBJ2-1; D not certain. Germline CDR1 SGHDT, CDR2 YYEEEE. The CDR3 has 12 residues. V lost 6 bases and J 5 bases, leaving 9 bases between the germline ends. The CDR3 nucleotides read TGTGCCAGCAACATAATGGACAATGAGCAGTTCTTC. This sequence encodes CASNIMDNEQFF.

Ten or more counts support this clonotype. The J gene is TRBJ1-1, the V gene TRBV3-1; D is perhaps TRBD1 (5 bases). CDR1 LGHDT and CDR2 YNNKEL come from the germline V gene (reference sequence). The ends were cut back, 4 bases at V and 4 bases at J, with 13 bases in the middle. This CDR3 spans 14 amino acids. The DNA for the CDR3 is TGTGCCAGCAGCCCTCCTCGGGGACGCACTGAAGCTTTCTTT. This translates into CASSPPRGRTEAFF.

A note on this clonotype: As the CDR3 is not closed by the conserved phenylalanine or tryptophan, this likely results from a read error. CDR3: CASSEGSSYEQYL. The DNA of the CDR3 is TGTGCCAGCAGTGAGGGGAGCTCCTACGAGCAGTACCTC. The chain couples TRBV2 to TRBJ2-7, with a possible D match to TRBD2 (5 bases). V gave up 3 bases and J gave up 0 bases, with 6 bases separating them. CDR1 and CDR2 from the germline V gene are SNHLY and FYNNEI. This CDR3 has 13 residues.

Ten or more counts support this clonotype. The chain couples TRBV2 to TRBJ2-1; D uncertain. The germline V and J ends were trimmed by 5 bases and 4 bases, with 15 bases remaining between them. From germline, CDR1 is SNHLY and CDR2 FYNNEI. The length of the CDR3 is 15 residues. CDR3 sequence: CASSWTSDGYNEQFF. CDR3 sequence (DNA): TGTGCCAGCAGTTGGACCTCAGATGGGTACAATGAGCAGTTCTTC.

This clonotype was counted at least ten times. The chain uses TRBV12-3 or TRBV12-4 and TRBJ1-3, with 8 bases lining up with TRBD1. Trimming removed 8 bases from V and 0 bases from J; junction bases left unmatched: 6. There are 15 residues in the CDR3. Written as DNA, the CDR3 is TGTGCCAGCGCGGACAGGGCGCTCTCTGGAAACACCATATATTTT. It translates to CASADRALSGNTIYF.

The chain's CDR3 is CAISVGLAGGGADTQYF. The CDR3 nucleotides read TGTGCCATCAGTGTGGGACTAGCGGGAGGTGGTGCAGATACGCAGTATTTT. The chain joins TRBV10-3 to TRBJ2-3; TRBD2 matches 15 bases. From germline, CDR1 is ENHRY and CDR2 SYGVKD. The ends lost 4 bases at V and 4 bases at J; junction bases unmatched: 6. The CDR3 covers 17 residues.

The table lists this clonotype with many counts. The chain couples TRBV20-1 to TRBJ2-1, with TRBD2 matching over 10 bases. CDR1 is DFQATT, CDR2 SNEGSKA, per germline (reference sequence). Trimming took 0 bases from V and 4 from J; bases not matched to a gene: 3. This CDR3 has 15 residues. The CDR3 loop is CSARDTSGKYNEQFF. The CDR3 region has the DNA TGCAGTGCTAGAGATACTAGCGGGAAATACAATGAGCAGTTCTTC.

This clonotype has a handful of counts. The rearrangement links TRBV7-6 to TRBJ2-1; D could derive from TRBD1 or TRBD2 (6 bases each). V lost 5 bases and J 8 bases, leaving 13 bases between the germline ends. CDR1 and CDR2 from the germline V gene are SGHVS and FNYEAQ. The CDR3 totals 13 residues. This CDR3 reads CASSPHRGDEQFF. The CDR3 bases are TGTGCCAGCAGCCCACATAGGGGGGATGAGCAGTTCTTC.

This clonotype has ten or more counts. The chain joins TRBV7-9 to TRBJ2-3; the D gene is possibly TRBD2 (5 bases). The CDR3 loop spans 13 amino acids. The germline V gene has CDR1 SEHNR and CDR2 FQNEAQ (reference sequence). Trimming removed 8 bases at V and 5 bases at J, with 14 bases between. The CDR3 DNA follows: TGTGCCAGCGGCCCGAGGGAAGGAGATACGCAGTATTTT. Translating gives CASGPREGDTQYF.

For the CDR3, the DNA is TGTGCCACCAGTGATGGGGGGGCTGGGCCCCAGCATTTT. Residues: CATSDGGAGPQHF. This chain uses TRBV24-1 with TRBJ1-5, with a weak D call TRBD1 (6 bases). This CDR3 is built from 13 residues. The germline V gene has CDR1 KGHDR and CDR2 SFDVKD. The V gene lost 3 bases and the J gene lost 9 bases, with 11 bases spanning the gap.

The V call is TRBV19, the J call TRBJ1-2, with 10 bases matching TRBD1. Per the germline V gene, CDR1 is LNHDA and CDR2 is SQIVND (reference sequence). Trimming removed 5 bases from V and 0 bases from J; junction bases left unmatched: 3. The CDR3 runs to 15 residues. Written as DNA, the CDR3 is TGTGCCAGTAGTGGGACAGGGGCCGCTAACTATGGCTACACCTTC. Amino acids: CASSGTGAANYGYTF.

This chain uses TRBV14 with TRBJ2-7; 7 positions match TRBD1. V shed 2 bases, J shed 4 bases, and the junction held 5 bases outside the gene matches. The germline CDR1 and CDR2 sequences are SGHDN and FVKESK. The CDR3 runs to 14 residues. CDR3 sequence: CASSQRTGPYEQYV. In DNA form, the CDR3 reads TGTGCCAGCAGCCAACGGACAGGACCGTACGAGCAGTACGTC.

This sequence joins TRBV19 and TRBJ1-4; perhaps TRBD1 as D (6 bases). In germline, CDR1 is LNHDA, CDR2 SQIVND (reference sequence). This CDR3 is 13 amino acids long. Trimming took off 7 bases at V and 3 bases at J, with 9 bases between the two ends. The CDR3 spells CASMPGANEKLFF. In nucleotides, the CDR3 is TGTGCCAGTATGCCAGGGGCTAATGAAAAACTGTTTTTT.

This clonotype was counted ten times or more. At one boundary the junction diverges from the germline segment, which might be a read error. This chain connects TRBV7-9 to TRBJ2-7; 8 nucleotides agree with TRBD2. Looked up from germline, CDR1 is SEHNR and CDR2 is FQNEAQ (reference sequence). The CDR3 has 14 residues. The CDR3 reads CASTLAGSSYEQYF. CDR3 in DNA: TGTGCCAGCACCTTAGCGGGAAGCTCCTACGAGCAGTACTTC.

Many counts were recorded for this clonotype. The J gene is TRBJ2-2, the V gene TRBV3-1; D may match TRBD1 or TRBD2 (5 bases each). The CDR3 runs to 16 residues. Per germline, CDR1 LGHDT and CDR2 YNNKEL (reference sequence). Trimming took 4 bases from V and 5 from J, leaving 17 bases between them. Written as DNA, the CDR3 is TGTGCCAGCAGCCCCCAGGACTGGGGGAATACCGGGGAGCTGTTTTTT. Its protein product is CASSPQDWGNTGELFF. Full variable domain (rest looked up from reference TRBV3-1 and TRBJ2-2): DTAVSQTPKYLVTQMGNDKSIKCEQNLGHDTMYWYKQDSKKFLKIMFSYNNKELIINETVPNRFSPKSPDKAHLNLHINSLELGDSAVYFCASSPQDWGNTGELFFGEGSRLTVL.

The chain's CDR3 is CASSPQRDTEAFF. In nucleotides, the CDR3 is TGTGCCAGCAGTCCCCAGCGGGACACTGAAGCTTTCTTT. The chain carries TRBV25-1 and TRBJ1-1; D is undetermined. CDR3 length equals 13 residues. With 5 bases removed from V and 3 bases from J, the gap between germline ends came to 10 bases. The germline V gene has CDR1 MGHDK and CDR2 SYGVNS.

In this sample, this clonotype turned up many times. The V gene is TRBV27, the J gene TRBJ2-1; TRBD2 aligns across 14 bases. Germline values: CDR1 MNHEY, CDR2 SMNVEV (reference sequence). The V and J ends lost 5 bases and 8 bases, in that order; junction bases with no gene match: 14. This CDR3 is 18 amino acids long. The CDR3 here is CASSILPGLAGAYDEQFF. In nucleotides, the CDR3 is TGTGCCAGCAGTATACTACCGGGACTAGCGGGAGCTTACGATGAGCAGTTCTTC.

This sequence joins TRBV15 and TRBJ2-7; the D is unclear. The germline V gene encodes CDR1 LNHNV and CDR2 YYDKDF (reference sequence). This CDR3 contains 17 residues. V was shortened by 11 bases and J by 1 base, with 27 bases between the two germline ends. CDR3 amino acids: CAPNHPPVSGRSYEQYF. The CDR3 nucleotides read TGTGCCCCCAACCATCCTCCCGTTTCCGGGCGATCCTACGAGCAGTACTTC.

This clonotype was counted at least ten times. The CDR3 nucleotides read TGTGCCAGCAGCTCCTCCGGGAACTCCTACAATGAGCAGTTCTTC. It is translated as CASSSSGNSYNEQFF. The chain carries TRBV7-3 and TRBJ2-1, with TRBD2 as a possible D gene (5 bases). The CDR3 covers 15 residues. Germline CDR1 and CDR2: SGHTA and FQGTGA. Trimming took 4 bases from V and 0 from J, leaving 10 bases between them.